This T cell receptor beta chain was obtained from a study of siplizumab effects on memory and regulatory T cells. Study results and caveats: Proliferating Tregs taken from siplizumab cultures were not shown to have a confirmed suppressive function. Apparently more diverse than memory cells, naive T cells also seemed major alloresponse contributors.

TCR templates, roughly 96,000 per sample, were assayed. Clones were sequenced by immunoSEQ multiplex PCR, and TCRdb holds only the in-frame ones, with some missing. The data hold about 26,000 clones, with 75% to 85% observed a single time. In its sample, this clone was seen a few times. Its cognate antigen is unknown. Germline V gene lookup returns CDR1 SGDLS and CDR2 YYNGEE. The V gene end was trimmed by 0 bases and the J gene end by 4 bases; junction bases not matched to a gene: 9. The CDR3 has 16 residues. This TCR was recovered from a human donor in good health. The chain uses TRBV9 and TRBJ2-5; 7 nucleotides agree with TRBD2. Sequenced: memory CD4+ T cells sorted from blood. The CDR3 coding sequence is TGTGCCAGCAGCGTAGGCCCTAGCGGCCAGGGAGAGACCCAGTACTTC. Residues: CASSVGPSGQGETQYF. The full variable domain, its missing parts supplied by reference TRBV9 and TRBJ2-5, is DSGVTQTPKHLITATGQRVTLRCSPRSGDLSVYWYQQSLDQGLQFLIQYYNGEERAKGNILERFSAQQFPDLHSELNLSSLELGDSALYFCASSVGPSGQGETQYFGPGTRLLVL.